This TCR beta chain is drawn from a study of neurological immune-mediated disorders. The germline V gene has CDR1 SGHTA and CDR2 FQGTGA. This CDR3 has 14 residues. The V segment lost 4 bases and the J segment 2 bases; nucleotides outside the gene matches: 4. TCRdb reprocessed the 5' RACE reads via MiXCR and lists one record per CDR3 protein. The sample records about 30,000 distinct CDR3 sequences, approximately 5.3% being singletons. Sequenced sample: CD4+ T cells from blood. This sequence originates from a woman aged 50 to 60 in good health. The V gene is TRBV7-3, the J gene TRBJ2-5; 7 bases are shared with TRBD2. CDR3 DNA sequence: TGTGCCAGCAGCTCGACTAGCAGTCAAGAGACCCAGTACTTC. It codes for CASSSTSSQETQYF.